This entry concerns a single TCR beta chain. The sample belongs to a study of cytomegalovirus exposure and HLA in healthy donors. At the level of the study: Researchers found that about four fifths of fewer than 450 genotyped donors fell within the Caucasian-associated ancestry cluster.

The CDR3 spans 14 residues. The germline V gene encodes CDR1 SGDLS and CDR2 YYNGEE. V trimming: 7 bases; J trimming: 6 bases; junction bases outside the gene matches: 11. Primers included in the PCR were 60 Vbeta and 13 Jbeta primers. Assay used: immunoSEQ multiplex PCR; TCRdb lists only in-frame clones, some missing. Of around 120,000 clones in the sample, less than 80% were seen once. Sequenced input: PBMCs. The TCR originated in a woman in her thirties or forties in good health and CMV-seropositive. This chain joins TRBV9 and TRBJ1-2, with 8 bases that match TRBD1. CDR3 loop: CASSPRGRTDGYTF. CDR3 nucleotide sequence: TGTGCCAGCTCACCCAGGGGGCGGACTGATGGCTACACCTTC.